This T cell receptor beta chain was obtained from a study of blood T cell repertoires in COVID-19. Study at large: PBMCs, B-cell-depleted T cells, or T cells were the source of the cDNA or gDNA that made up the material.

How the authors handled the data: Amplification of reference gene primers provided the estimated nucleated cell counts. The method was immunoSEQ multiplex PCR; TCRdb's version includes in-frame clones alone and lacks a portion of them. That table gives V, J and clone size, and the DNA gave D and trimming. The table records 250,000 to 300,000 clones, almost 85% of them present only once. Sequencing used peripheral blood. The receptor was derived from a man aged 45-65 years with active or convalescent COVID-19.

CDR3 in amino acids: CASSQDLWGGAFF. The CDR3 DNA sequence: TGCGCCAGCAGCCAAGATCTTTGGGGAGGCGCTTTCTTT. The V and J genes are TRBV4-1 and TRBJ1-1; no clear D. The CDR3 has 13 amino acids. The ends were cut back, 0 bases at V and 11 bases at J, with 13 bases in the middle. Per germline, CDR1 MGHRA and CDR2 YSYEKL.